This is a list of T cell receptor beta chains from one sample in a study of B cell selection in AIRE deficiency. Clones were read by immunoSEQ multiplex PCR, and TCRdb kept only the in-frame ones, dropping some. The table records about 25,000 clones, 95% of them present only once. Sequenced input: CD4+CD127+ conventional T cells sorted from PBMCs. All receptors derive from a human donor in good health. Both conserved end residues are trimmed from each CDR3. D genes are given only for firm matches. Not every row has a clone size; where given, it reads once, few, many or a size class.

12,TRBJ1-6,.,.,TRBV7-2,ASSPRDILSPLH
11,TRBJ2-7,.,.,TRBV19,ASSIQRDSEQY
14,TRBJ1-1,.,.,TRBV11-2,ASSLVPLVMNTEAF
13,TRBJ1-1,.,.,TRBV7-6,ASSLETDMNTEAF
12,TRBJ1-5,.,TRBD1,TRBV2,ASSERTGSQPQH
11,TRBJ2-5,.,.,TRBV30,AGGPQVQETQY
13,TRBJ2-7,.,TRBD2,TRBV2,ASRALAGLPYEQY
10,TRBJ2-7,.,.,TRBV5-8,ASSLSVYEQY
11,TRBJ2-7,.,TRBD1,TRBV11-2,ASRMTGDYEQY
7,TRBJ1-1,.,.,TRBV20-1,SAGTEAF
12,TRBJ2-5,.,TRBD1,TRBV18,ASSRDRGRETQY
11,TRBJ1-4,.,TRBD1,TRBV29-1,SVVWTGIEKLF
11,TRBJ1-1,once,.,TRBV6-6,ASYKRGGTEAF
11,TRBJ1-2,.,TRBD1,TRBV6-5,ASSTGQGYGYT
12,TRBJ2-1,.,.,TRBV12-5,ASGSAQGRNEQF
12,TRBJ1-4,.,TRBD1,TRBV6-5,ASRWTGIDEKLF
10,TRBJ1-6,.,.,TRBV7-2,ASRHKGSPLH
14,TRBJ2-3,.,.,TRBV9,ASSVLGAGATDTQY
12,TRBJ2-1,once,TRBD2,TRBV9,ASSAGGGYNEQF
12,TRBJ1-3,.,.,TRBV29-1,SVRVPSSGNTIY
14,TRBJ2-3,.,TRBD2,TRBV9,ASSAKGRESADTQY
13,TRBJ2-1,.,TRBD2,TRBV5-4,ASSLVLAGLDEQF
13,TRBJ2-7,.,.,TRBV5-1,ASSLRGPESYEQY
11,TRBJ1-2,.,TRBD1,TRBV6-6,ASSGRQGYGYT
16,TRBJ2-1,.,TRBD2,TRBV9,ASSPPQLAERSYNEQF
11,TRBJ2-5,.,.,TRBV6-5,ASTTGGKETQY
10,TRBJ2-1,.,.,TRBV6-5,ASSFGAGRKV
13,TRBJ1-4,.,.,TRBV11-2,ASSHSTGINEKLF
13,TRBJ1-2,.,.,TRBV9,ASSTTGHSNYGYT
11,TRBJ1-1,.,.,TRBV6-1,ASSEQGWTEAF
12,TRBJ2-2,.,.,TRBV6-6,ASRGTGFTGELF
12,TRBJ2-7,.,.,TRBV2,ASSLGPGGDEQY
10,TRBJ2-1,.,TRBD2,TRBV7-2,ASSATLAGRF
13,TRBJ2-1,.,TRBD2,TRBV5-5,ASSLVAGGRNEQF
15,TRBJ1-6,.,TRBD1,TRBV5-1,ASSWGPPGTGDSPLH
13,TRBJ2-7,.,.,TRBV6-6,ASSYSWGVDYEQY
15,TRBJ2-3,.,TRBD1,TRBV6-1,ASSVEDRSSSTDTQY
13,TRBJ2-5,.,TRBD1,TRBV15,ATSRYRGPQETQY
16,TRBJ1-5,.,.,TRBV5-4,ASSQEWGAPEPNQPQH
12,TRBJ1-2,.,.,TRBV6-5,ASSRVMGDWGYT
13,TRBJ1-2,.,.,TRBV6-1,ASSEDTSLNYGYT
13,TRBJ2-3,.,.,TRBV14,ASSQDQLSVDTQY
11,TRBJ2-1,.,.,TRBV7-9,ASSSGVYDEQF
16,TRBJ2-2,.,TRBD2,TRBV7-9,ASSRQRGGRAHTGELF
11,TRBJ1-1,.,.,TRBV19,ASSIGYLAEAF
13,TRBJ2-5,.,.,TRBV30,AWSRDLITPETQY
10,TRBJ1-2,.,.,TRBV7-2,ASSETGYGYT
12,TRBJ1-2,.,.,TRBV5-4,ASTSHKGDYGYT
13,TRBJ1-2,.,TRBD1,TRBV15,ATSSRTGGNYGYT
13,TRBJ2-3,.,.,TRBV9,ASSADHSSTDTQY
15,TRBJ2-1,.,TRBD2,TRBV5-4,ASSSGVAGEGGNEQF
13,TRBJ2-7,.,TRBD1,TRBV5-4,ASSFRTGGSYEQY
13,TRBJ2-2,.,TRBD2,TRBV6-6,AATSGGRGTGELF
12,TRBJ1-1,once,.,TRBV6-1,ASTGTWAGTEAF